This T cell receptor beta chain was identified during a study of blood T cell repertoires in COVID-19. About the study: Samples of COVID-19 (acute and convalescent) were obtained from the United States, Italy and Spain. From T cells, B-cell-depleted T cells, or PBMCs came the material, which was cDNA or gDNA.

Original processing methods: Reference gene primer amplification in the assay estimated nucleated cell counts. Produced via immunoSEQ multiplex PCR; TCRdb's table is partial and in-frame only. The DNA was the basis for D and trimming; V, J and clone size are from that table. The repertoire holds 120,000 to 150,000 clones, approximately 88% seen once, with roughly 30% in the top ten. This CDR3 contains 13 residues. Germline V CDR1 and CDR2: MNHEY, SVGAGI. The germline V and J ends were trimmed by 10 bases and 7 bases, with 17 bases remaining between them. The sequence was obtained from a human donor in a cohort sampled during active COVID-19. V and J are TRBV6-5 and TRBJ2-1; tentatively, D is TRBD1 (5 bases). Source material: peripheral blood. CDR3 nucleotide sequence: TGTGCCACCGACAGAGTTGCGAAGAATGAGCAGTTCTTC. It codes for CATDRVAKNEQFF.